The text below deals with one T cell receptor beta chain. This table comes from immunoSEQ multiplex PCR, and its TCRdb copy is limited to in-frame clones, with some not included. The sample has approximately 100,000 clones, 85% to 90% seen once. This sample is part of a study of T cell responses to AZD1222 COVID-19 vaccine. The source material was peripheral blood, sampled on day 0 of AZD1222 vaccination. The clonotype comes from an adult in good health.

The CDR3 DNA reads as TGTGCCAGCAGCTTTATAGCGGGAGGCGAGACCCAGTACTTC. Its protein product is CASSFIAGGETQYF. The V and J genes are TRBV7-2 and TRBJ2-5; 10 nucleotides align to TRBD2. V lost 3 bases and J lost 5; bases outside the gene matches: 3. Germline V lookup: CDR1 SGHTA, CDR2 FQGNSA. There are 14 residues in the CDR3.